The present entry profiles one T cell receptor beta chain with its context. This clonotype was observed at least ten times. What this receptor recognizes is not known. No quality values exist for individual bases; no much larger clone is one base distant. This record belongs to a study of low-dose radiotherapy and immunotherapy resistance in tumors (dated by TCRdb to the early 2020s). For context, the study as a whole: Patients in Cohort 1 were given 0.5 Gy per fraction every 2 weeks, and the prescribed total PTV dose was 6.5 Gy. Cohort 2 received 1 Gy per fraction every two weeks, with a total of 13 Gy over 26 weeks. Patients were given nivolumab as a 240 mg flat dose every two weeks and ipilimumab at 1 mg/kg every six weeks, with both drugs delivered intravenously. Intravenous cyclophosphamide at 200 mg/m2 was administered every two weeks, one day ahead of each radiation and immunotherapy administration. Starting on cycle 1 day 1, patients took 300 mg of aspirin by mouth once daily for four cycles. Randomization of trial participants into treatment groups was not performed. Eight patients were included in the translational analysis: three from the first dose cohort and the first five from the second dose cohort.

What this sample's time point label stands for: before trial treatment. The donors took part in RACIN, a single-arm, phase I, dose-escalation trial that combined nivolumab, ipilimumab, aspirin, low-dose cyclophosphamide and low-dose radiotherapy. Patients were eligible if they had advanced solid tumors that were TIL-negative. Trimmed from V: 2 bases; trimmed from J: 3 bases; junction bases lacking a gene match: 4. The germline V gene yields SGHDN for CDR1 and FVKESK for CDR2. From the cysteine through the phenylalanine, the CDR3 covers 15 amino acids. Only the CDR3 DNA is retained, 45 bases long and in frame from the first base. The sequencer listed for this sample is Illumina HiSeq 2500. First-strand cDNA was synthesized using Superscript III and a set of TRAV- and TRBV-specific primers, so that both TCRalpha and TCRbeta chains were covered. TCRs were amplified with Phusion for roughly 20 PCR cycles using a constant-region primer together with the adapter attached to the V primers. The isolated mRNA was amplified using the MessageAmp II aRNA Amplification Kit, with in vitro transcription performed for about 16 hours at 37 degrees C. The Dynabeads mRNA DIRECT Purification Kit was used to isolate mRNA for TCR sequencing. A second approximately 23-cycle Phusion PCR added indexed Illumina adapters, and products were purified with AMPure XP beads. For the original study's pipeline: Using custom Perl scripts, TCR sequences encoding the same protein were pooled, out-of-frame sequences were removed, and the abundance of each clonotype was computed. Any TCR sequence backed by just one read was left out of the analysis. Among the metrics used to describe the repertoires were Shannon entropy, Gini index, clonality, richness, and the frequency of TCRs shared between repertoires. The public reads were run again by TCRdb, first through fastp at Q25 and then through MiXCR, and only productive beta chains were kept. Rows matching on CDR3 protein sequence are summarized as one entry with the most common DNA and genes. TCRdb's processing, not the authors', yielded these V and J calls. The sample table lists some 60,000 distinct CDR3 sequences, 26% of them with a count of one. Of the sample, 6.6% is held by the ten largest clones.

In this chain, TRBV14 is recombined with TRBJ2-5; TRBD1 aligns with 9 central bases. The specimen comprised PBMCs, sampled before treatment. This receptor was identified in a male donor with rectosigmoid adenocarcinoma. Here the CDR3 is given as CASSQRTGVEETQYF. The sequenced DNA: TGTGCCAGCAGCCAACGGACAGGGGTGGAAGAGACCCAGTACTTC.